This TCR beta chain was obtained from a study of Ad26.COV2.S vaccination and SARS-CoV-2 variants. Method: immunoSEQ multiplex PCR; TCRdb's copy keeps in-frame clones and lacks some. The sample carries over 110,000 clones, about nine tenths recorded once. V lost 2 bases and J 8 bases, leaving 9 bases between the germline ends. The CDR3 is 12 amino acids. Per germline, CDR1 SNHLY and CDR2 FYNNEI. Sequenced here: peripheral blood, sampled after recovery from COVID-19. The chain uses TRBV2 and TRBJ1-2, with D unresolved. The sequence was collected from a human donor who had recovered from COVID-19. The CDR3 nucleotides are TGTGCCAGCAGTGAACAGGTGATCGGCTACACCTTC. Encoded protein: CASSEQVIGYTF.